This TCR beta chain appears in the sequencing data of a study of monozygotic twins with inflammatory bowel disease. For each CDR3 protein, TCRdb gives one entry from its re-call of the 5' RACE reads, without DNA. This sample's clone table lists approximately 380,000 distinct CDR3 sequences. The length of the CDR3 is 14 residues. Germline CDR1 is MNHEY and CDR2 is SVGEGT. General study points: Healthy co-twins had higher TCRbeta inverse Simpson diversity than their IBD twins.

Concerning this clonotype: Antigen specificity is unknown.

The chain employs TRBV6-2 or TRBV6-3 and TRBJ2-7; the TCRdb call, TRBD1, lacks DNA for checking. The sequenced sample was blood. The TCR was taken from a human donor with ulcerative colitis or Crohn's disease, or a healthy co-twin of an affected twin (not recorded which). CDR3 amino acids: CASSNTGGIYEQYF.